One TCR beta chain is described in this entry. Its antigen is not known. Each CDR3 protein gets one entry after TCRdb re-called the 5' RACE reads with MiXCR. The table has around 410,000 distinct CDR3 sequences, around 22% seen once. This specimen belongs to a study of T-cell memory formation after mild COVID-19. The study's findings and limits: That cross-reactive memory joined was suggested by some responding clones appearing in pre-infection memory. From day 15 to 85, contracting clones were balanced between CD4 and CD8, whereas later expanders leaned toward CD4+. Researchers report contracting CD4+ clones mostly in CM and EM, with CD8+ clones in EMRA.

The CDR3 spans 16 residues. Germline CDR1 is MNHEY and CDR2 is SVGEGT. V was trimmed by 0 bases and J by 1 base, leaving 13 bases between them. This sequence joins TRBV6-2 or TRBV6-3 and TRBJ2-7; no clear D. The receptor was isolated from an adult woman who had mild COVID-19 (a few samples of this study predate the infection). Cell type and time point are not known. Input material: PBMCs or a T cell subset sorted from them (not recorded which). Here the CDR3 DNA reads TGTGCCAGCAGTTACTCGAAGGTTCCTTTATCCTACGAGCAGTACTTC. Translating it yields CASSYSKVPLSYEQYF.